The clone carrying this TCR beta chain has ten or more counts. Its antigen remains unidentified. This sample was included in a study of shared clonotypes between healthy human individuals. Study findings and constraints: Blood was the sole source, and tissue repertoires probably differ. Despite large depth, sorted-subset datasets appeared incompletely sequenced.

The authors distributed each subset's genomic DNA evenly over several immunoSEQ plates. The table came from immunoSEQ multiplex PCR; TCRdb's copy has only in-frame clones and leaves some out. The sample lists some 1.1 million clones, about 80% occurring once. CD45RA-negative memory and CD45RA+ naive subsets were split from the CD4+ cells. Germline V lookup: CDR1 MDHEN, CDR2 SYDVKM. This CDR3 spans 19 amino acids. The V and J ends lost 6 bases and 1 base, in that order; junction bases with no gene match: 12. This chain links TRBV28 with TRBJ2-7, with 16 bases fitting TRBD2. The sequencing sample was made of memory CD4+ T cells from PBMCs. Subset described: CD45RA-negative fraction. The receptor's source is a man between 18 and 35 years old in good health. Some clones in this sample may be carry-over from other donors' samples. DNA of the CDR3: TGTGCCAGCAGCGGTATGGGACTAGCGGGAGGGCTTTGGTCCTACGAGCAGTACTTC. This sequence encodes CASSGMGLAGGLWSYEQYF.